This passage covers 27 T cell receptor beta chains from one sample sequenced in a study of blood T cells in healthy people across ages. Through a sample-barcoded 5' primer and a J-beta primer mix, a second PCR was run for about 7 to 12 cycles. TCRdb independently ran MiXCR on the 5' RACE reads; one entry per CDR3 protein. The sample lists under 1,100,000 distinct CDR3 sequences; under 30% were seen once. The same data also went into a second study, on T cells of mothers and their children.

The sample consisted of blood. Receptors were obtained from a girl aged 2 to 9 in good health.

The rearrangement links TRBV29-1 to TRBJ1-2; D ambiguous. Trimming cost V 6 bases and J 4 bases, with 15 bases left between them. This CDR3 is 13 amino acids long. Germline CDR1 and CDR2: SQVTM and ANQGSEA. The CDR3 sequence is CSVPSGQSYGYTF. The CDR3 DNA reads as TGCAGCGTACCATCGGGTCAGTCCTATGGCTACACCTTC.

The chain couples TRBV24-1 to TRBJ2-3; 7 nucleotides agree with TRBD1. V shed 4 bases, J shed 6 bases, and the junction held 3 bases outside the gene matches. The CDR3 covers 13 residues. Per the germline V gene, CDR1 is KGHDR and CDR2 is SFDVKD. The CDR3 region is CATSELTGDTQYF. In DNA form, the CDR3 reads TGTGCCACCAGTGAACTGACAGGGGATACGCAGTATTTT.

In its sample, this clonotype was seen a few times. This chain uses TRBV29-1 with TRBJ1-2; D not certain. Germline-derived CDR1 and CDR2 are SQVTM and ANQGSEA. The V gene lost 0 bases and the J gene lost 7 bases, with 12 bases spanning the gap. The CDR3 loop spans 13 amino acids. The CDR3 here is CSVEEGNRAGYTF. In nucleotides, the CDR3 is TGCAGCGTTGAAGAGGGGAATAGGGCTGGCTACACCTTC.

This clonotype was counted a few times. The genes are TRBV6-5 and TRBJ2-1, with a weak D call TRBD2 (6 bases). The CDR3 covers 15 residues. Trimming removed 5 bases at V and 1 base at J, with 12 bases between. The germline V gene has CDR1 MNHEY and CDR2 SVGAGI. CDR3 sequence: CASSRGSGSYNEQFF. Here the CDR3 DNA reads TGTGCCAGCAGTCGGGGGTCGGGGTCCTACAATGAGCAGTTCTTC.

The gene calls are TRBV12-3 or TRBV12-4 and TRBJ1-1; D unclear. The V end lost 6 bases, the J end lost 1 base, and 15 bases lay between the germline ends. The CDR3 runs 15 residues. The CDR3 DNA sequence: TGTGCCAGCAGCTACCTTGGGAGATCGAACACTGAAGCTTTCTTT. It translates to CASSYLGRSNTEAFF.

This clonotype was counted only a few times. A junction end diverges from the germline sequence, so it may reflect a read error. This chain links TRBV2 with TRBJ1-1; a possible D gene is TRBD1 (5 bases). CDR1 SNHLY and CDR2 FYNNEI come from the germline V gene. This CDR3 has 15 amino acids. The CDR3 region is CASGELASAGKEAFF. CDR3 DNA sequence: TGTGCCAGCGGTGAACTGGCATCGGCAGGGAAGGAAGCTTTCTTT.

This clonotype was found many times. This chain joins TRBV28 and TRBJ2-5; 16 nucleotides match TRBD2. V lost 6 bases and J lost 9; bases outside the gene matches: 1. CDR1 MDHEN and CDR2 SYDVKM come from the germline V gene. The CDR3 has 13 residues. DNA of the CDR3: TGTGCCAGCAGGGGGACTAGCGGGGGGGCCCAGTACTTC. Its protein product is CASRGTSGGAQYF.

The rearrangement joins TRBV29-1 to TRBJ1-1, with D unresolved. V was trimmed by 6 bases and J by 7 bases, leaving 9 bases between them. Per the germline V gene, CDR1 is SQVTM and CDR2 is ANQGSEA. This CDR3 region has 10 residues. The DNA of the CDR3 is TGCAGCGTGTCAAAAGATGAAGCTTTCTTT. Translation gives CSVSKDEAFF.

J is TRBJ1-5 and V is TRBV12-3 or TRBV12-4; D not resolved. This CDR3 region has 15 residues. Trimming removed 6 bases from V and 6 bases from J, with 18 bases in between. DNA of the CDR3: TGTGCCAGCAGCCCGACACCCTCCGGTGGTCAGCCCCAGCATTTT. Protein product: CASSPTPSGGQPQHF.

A few counts support this clonotype. This chain connects TRBV2 to TRBJ2-5; possibly TRBD1 for D (5 bases). The DNA matches TRBJ2-1 better at its end, which makes the J call doubtful. Germline assignment: CDR1 SNHLY and CDR2 FYNNEI. CDR3 length: 11 amino acids. This CDR3 is CARKGVNEQFF. CDR3 nucleotides: TGTGCCAGGAAAGGGGTAAATGAGCAGTTCTTC.

This clonotype was seen a few times. This sequence joins TRBV10-3 and TRBJ2-1; 9 positions match TRBD2. This CDR3 is 16 amino acids long. Germline V gene sequence: CDR1 ENHRY, CDR2 SYGVKD. J gave up 0 bases and V 4 bases, and 4 bases lay outside the gene matches. The CDR3, as DNA: TGTGCCATCAGTGCGGCGGGAGGGAGCTCCTACAATGAGCAGTTCTTC. It is translated as CAISAAGGSSYNEQFF.

The gene calls are TRBV27 and TRBJ2-7; the D gene is possibly TRBD1 (6 bases). This CDR3 has 16 amino acids. The ends were cut back, 6 bases at V and 0 bases at J, with 18 bases in the middle. CDR1 MNHEY and CDR2 SMNVEV come from the germline V gene (reference sequence). The CDR3 region has the DNA TGTGCCAGCAGGGGCGGACAGCGTGGGTTCTCCTACGAGCAGTACTTC. This sequence encodes CASRGGQRGFSYEQYF.

The genes are TRBV6-4 and TRBJ2-1, with D possibly TRBD1 on 5 matching bases. Germline V gives CDR1 MRHNA, CDR2 SNTAGT. Trimming cost V 4 bases and J 5 bases, with 12 bases left between them. This CDR3 region has 14 residues. This CDR3 reads CASSVSWTHNEQFF. The CDR3 coding sequence is TGTGCCAGCAGTGTTTCATGGACACACAATGAGCAGTTCTTC.

This clonotype has a handful of counts. The rearrangement uses TRBV10-3 and TRBJ2-3; 8 positions agree with TRBD1. Germline V gene lookup returns CDR1 ENHRY and CDR2 SYGVKD. The J segment lost 2 bases and the V segment lost 5 bases, leaving 3 bases of the junction unmatched. This CDR3 region has 14 residues. CDR3 coding DNA: TGTGCCATCAGTACGGACAGGGTCACAGATACGCAGTATTTT. Residues: CAISTDRVTDTQYF.

The chain combines TRBV9 with TRBJ1-5; TRBD1 might be the D (6 bases). The CDR3 has 15 residues. Germline V lookup: CDR1 SGDLS, CDR2 YYNGEE. Trimming removed 0 bases at V and 3 bases at J, with 10 bases between. As DNA, the CDR3 is TGTGCCAGCAGCGTAGGACAGGAGACCAATCAGCCCCAGCATTTT. Its protein is CASSVGQETNQPQHF.

This chain joins TRBV11-2 and TRBJ2-4; no reliable D call. The CDR3 is made up of 15 amino acids. V was trimmed by 4 bases and J by 8 bases, leaving 18 bases between them. CDR1 and CDR2 from the germline V gene are SGHAT and FQNNGV. DNA of the CDR3: TGTGCCAGCAGCTCGGAATACGAAAAGGGTGACATTCAGTACTTC. Its protein product is CASSSEYEKGDIQYF.

This clonotype was observed a few times. The gene calls are TRBV10-2 and TRBJ2-1, with TRBD1 matching 8 bases. Germline V CDR1 and CDR2: WSHSY, SAAADI. V was clipped by 3 bases and J by 6 bases; unmatched bases: 4. The CDR3 contains 14 residues. CDR3 loop: CASSETQGANEQFF. In DNA form, the CDR3 reads TGCGCCAGCAGTGAAACGCAGGGGGCCAATGAGCAGTTCTTC.

The rearrangement uses TRBV9 and TRBJ2-2; D possibly corresponds to TRBD2 (6 bases). Germline CDR1 SGDLS, CDR2 YYNGEE. V was clipped by 0 bases and J by 4 bases, with 10 bases between them. The CDR3 has 15 amino acids. CDR3 region: CASSVGGRPTGELFF. CDR3 sequence (DNA): TGTGCCAGCAGCGTAGGGGGGAGGCCCACCGGGGAGCTGTTTTTT.

This clonotype was picked up a small number of times. For the CDR3, the DNA is TGCAGTGCCTCCTCTAGACGCAGGAAAGAGACCCAGTACTTC. It specifies CSASSRRRKETQYF. This sequence joins TRBV20-1 and TRBJ2-1; D is unclear. With the DNA end fitting TRBJ2-5 better, the J assignment may be wrong. This CDR3 has 14 amino acids. The V gene's germline CDR1 is DFQATT and CDR2 SNEGSKA (reference sequence).

This clonotype was counted at least ten times. The rearrangement uses TRBV28 and TRBJ1-1, with D unclear. The germline CDR1 and CDR2 sequences are MDHEN and SYDVKM. Trimming removed 3 bases at V and 0 bases at J, with 2 bases between. The CDR3 is made up of 12 amino acids. This CDR3 reads CASSLMNTEAFF. CDR3 sequence (DNA): TGTGCCAGCAGTTTGATGAACACTGAAGCTTTCTTT.

V gene TRBV7-9 combines with J gene TRBJ1-5, with D hard to call. CDR1 is SEHNR and CDR2 is FQNEAQ in the germline V gene (reference sequence). V shed 5 bases and J shed 4 bases, with 12 bases lying between them. This CDR3 comprises 14 residues. DNA of the CDR3: TGTGCCAGCAGCCGGCCCGGGATGAATCAGCCCCAGCATTTT. Amino acid sequence: CASSRPGMNQPQHF.

This clonotype has just a few counts. The CDR3 sequence is CSAERQGRETQYF. The CDR3 DNA is TGCAGTGCTGAAAGACAGGGCCGGGAGACCCAGTACTTC. The chain employs TRBV20-1 and TRBJ2-5; TRBD1 agrees at 7 bases. Germline V gives CDR1 DFQATT, CDR2 SNEGSKA (reference sequence). CDR3 length: 13 residues. Trimming cost V 5 bases and J 5 bases; bases outside gene matches: 8.

This chain uses TRBV12-3 or TRBV12-4 with TRBJ2-3; 8 bases line up with TRBD1. This CDR3 region has 16 residues. The V segment lost 4 bases and the J segment 2 bases; nucleotides outside the gene matches: 8. The CDR3 nucleotides read TGTGCCAGCAGTTCCCAGACAGGGGCCCCCACAGATACGCAGTATTTT. Translating gives CASSSQTGAPTDTQYF.

The J gene is TRBJ2-1, the V gene TRBV25-1; 8 nucleotides match TRBD1. The J call may not be correct, given that the DNA end is closer to TRBJ2-5. The CDR3 is 13 amino acids. Germline CDR1 is MGHDK and CDR2 is SYGVNS. CDR3 residues: CASRTTGGETQYF. The CDR3 nucleotides read TGTGCCAGCAGGACTACAGGGGGTGAGACCCAGTACTTC.

The table lists this clonotype with a few counts. The chain links TRBV7-9 to TRBJ2-1; 9 nucleotides align to TRBD2. Germline V gives CDR1 SEHNR, CDR2 FQNEAQ (reference sequence). This CDR3 spans 16 amino acids. V was pared by 5 bases and J by 4 bases, with 9 bases of the junction left unmatched. The CDR3 sequence is CASSLAGGRKYNEQFF. CDR3 sequence (DNA): TGTGCCAGCAGCCTCGCGGGGGGGAGGAAGTACAATGAGCAGTTCTTC.

This clonotype has just a few counts. V is TRBV12-3 or TRBV12-4 and J is TRBJ1-1; D is unclear. This CDR3 is 12 amino acids long. Deletions cut 3 bases from V and 6 bases from J, with 8 bases between. This CDR3 reads CASSFSLSEAFF. For the CDR3, the DNA is TGTGCCAGCAGTTTTTCCCTCTCTGAAGCTTTCTTT.

As DNA, the CDR3 is TGTGCCAGCAGTTTATCGGACTACCCAGGCTACACCTTC. Protein product: CASSLSDYPGYTF. The V gene is TRBV12-3 or TRBV12-4, the J gene TRBJ1-2; D gene ambiguous. This CDR3 has 13 residues. The ends were cut back, 2 bases at V and 8 bases at J, with 12 bases in the middle.